This TCR beta chain was found in a study of blood T cell repertoires in COVID-19. Study at large: Whether acute or convalescent, the COVID-19 samples came from the United States, Italy and Spain. Sources were T cells, B-cell-depleted T cells, or PBMCs; the material itself was cDNA or gDNA.

The J segment lost 4 bases and the V segment lost 3 bases, leaving 2 bases of the junction unmatched. This CDR3 has 13 residues. In germline, CDR1 is DFQATT, CDR2 SNEGSKA (reference sequence). Per the authors' pipeline: It was from reference gene primer amplification that nucleated cell counts were estimated. Profiling relied on immunoSEQ multiplex PCR, and the TCRdb table lists in-frame clones only, not all of them. That table furnishes V, J and clone size, whereas the DNA furnished D and trimming. The data contain some 370,000 clones, 90% of them singletons. The clonotype originates from a man aged 18 to 30 with active or convalescent COVID-19. Sequenced sample: peripheral blood. The chain couples TRBV20-1 to TRBJ2-1; 8 bases fit TRBD2. CDR3 in amino acids: CSASSGGYNEQFF. CDR3 bases: TGCAGTGCTAGTTCGGGAGGGTACAATGAGCAGTTCTTC.